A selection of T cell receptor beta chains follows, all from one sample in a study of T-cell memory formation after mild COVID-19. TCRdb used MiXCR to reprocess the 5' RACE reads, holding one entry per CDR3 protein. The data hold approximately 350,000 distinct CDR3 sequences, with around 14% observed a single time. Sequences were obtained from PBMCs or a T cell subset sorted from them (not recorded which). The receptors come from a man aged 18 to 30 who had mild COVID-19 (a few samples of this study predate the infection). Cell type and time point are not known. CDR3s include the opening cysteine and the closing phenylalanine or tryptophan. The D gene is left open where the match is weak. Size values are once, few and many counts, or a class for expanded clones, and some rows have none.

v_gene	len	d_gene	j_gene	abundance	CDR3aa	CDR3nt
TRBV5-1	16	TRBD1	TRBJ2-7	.	CASSPGTGRPAYEQYF	TGCGCCAGCAGCCCCGGGACAGGCCGACCTGCCTACGAGCAGTACTTC
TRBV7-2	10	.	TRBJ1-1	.	CASSRREAFF	TGTGCCAGCAGCCGTCGAGAAGCTTTCTTT
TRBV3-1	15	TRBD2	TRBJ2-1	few	CASSHSGGGHGEQFF	TGTGCCAGCAGCCATAGCGGGGGGGGCCATGGAGAGCAGTTCTTC
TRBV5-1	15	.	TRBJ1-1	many	CASANGARENTEAFF	TGCGCCAGCGCAAACGGAGCCAGGGAGAACACTGAAGCTTTCTTT
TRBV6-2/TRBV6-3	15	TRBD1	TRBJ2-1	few	CASSWGQAEYNEQFF	TGTGCCAGCAGTTGGGGACAGGCGGAGTACAATGAGCAGTTCTTC
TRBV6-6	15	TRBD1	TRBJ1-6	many	CASSYEGTDNSPLHF	TGTGCCAGCAGTTACGAAGGGACAGATAATTCACCCCTCCACTTT
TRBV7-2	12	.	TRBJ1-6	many	CASREGNSPLHF	TGTGCCAGCCGGGAGGGGAATTCACCCCTCCACTTT
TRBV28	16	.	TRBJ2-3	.	CASSSPGGRGTDTQYF	TGTGCCAGCAGTTCACCCGGAGGGCGGGGCACAGATACGCAGTATTTT
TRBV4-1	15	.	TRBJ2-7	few	CASSQEQAASYEQYF	TGCGCCAGCAGCCAAGAGCAGGCAGCCTCCTACGAGCAGTACTTC
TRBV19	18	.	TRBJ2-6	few	CASSTPFEGARWANVLTF	TGTGCCAGTAGTACCCCTTTTGAGGGCGCGAGGTGGGCCAACGTCCTGACTTTC
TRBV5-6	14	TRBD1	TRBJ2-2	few	CASRWTGGPGELFF	TGTGCCAGCAGATGGACAGGGGGGCCCGGGGAGCTGTTTTTT
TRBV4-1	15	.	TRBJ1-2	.	CASSQDPEGYYGYTF	TGCGCCAGCAGCCAAGACCCGGAGGGTTACTATGGCTACACCTTC
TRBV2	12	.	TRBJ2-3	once	CASGPYTDTQYF	TGTGCCAGCGGACCGTACACAGATACGCAGTATTTT
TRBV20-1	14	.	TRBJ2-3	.	CSARVRESTDTQYF	TGCAGTGCTAGAGTCCGGGAGAGCACAGATACGCAGTATTTT
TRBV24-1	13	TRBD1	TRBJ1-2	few	CATSNRGSAGYTF	TGTGCCACCAGTAACAGGGGTTCCGCTGGCTACACCTTC
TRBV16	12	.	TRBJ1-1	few	CASSQGGEFAFF	TGTGCCAGCAGCCAAGGCGGAGAGTTCGCTTTCTTT
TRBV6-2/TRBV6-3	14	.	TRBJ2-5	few	CASSPLGAGETQYF	TGTGCCAGCAGCCCCCTAGGGGCCGGAGAGACCCAGTACTTC
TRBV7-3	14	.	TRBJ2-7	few	CASSLGGLGYEQYF	TGTGCCAGCAGCTTAGGGGGGCTAGGCTACGAGCAGTACTTC
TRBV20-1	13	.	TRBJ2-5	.	CSARGTVGETQYF	TGCAGTGCTAGGGGAACCGTCGGGGAGACCCAGTACTTC
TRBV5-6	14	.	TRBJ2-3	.	CASSSSQGSNTQYF	TGTGCCAGCAGCTCCTCACAGGGCTCGAATACGCAGTATTTT
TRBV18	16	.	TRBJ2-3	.	CASSFTPTGMGDTQYF	TGTGCCAGCTCCTTCACCCCTACAGGGATGGGAGATACGCAGTATTTT
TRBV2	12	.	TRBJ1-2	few	CASSEQEYGYTF	TGTGCCAGCAGTGAACAGGAATATGGCTACACCTTC
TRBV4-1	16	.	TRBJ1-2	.	CASSPQMTGQYYGYTF	TGCGCCAGCAGCCCACAAATGACGGGCCAATACTATGGCTACACCTTC
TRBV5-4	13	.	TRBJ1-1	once	CASWRRGETEAFF	TGTGCCAGCTGGAGGCGGGGGGAGACTGAAGCTTTCTTT
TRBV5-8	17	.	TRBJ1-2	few	CASSPTGYRPTNYGYTF	TGTGCCAGCAGCCCCACCGGTTACCGTCCGACTAACTATGGCTACACCTTC
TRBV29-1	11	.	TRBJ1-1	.	CSVDMGTEAFF	TGCAGCGTTGATATGGGCACTGAAGCTTTCTTT
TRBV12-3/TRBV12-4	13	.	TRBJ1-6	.	CATRETYNSPLHF	TGTGCCACCCGGGAAACTTATAATTCACCCCTCCACTTT
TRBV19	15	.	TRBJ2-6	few	CASSTAETGANVLTF	TGTGCCAGTTCTACAGCAGAAACTGGGGCCAACGTCCTGACTTTC
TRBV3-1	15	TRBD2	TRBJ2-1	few	CASSRAGGNYNEQFF	TGTGCCAGCAGCCGAGCGGGGGGCAACTACAATGAGCAGTTCTTC
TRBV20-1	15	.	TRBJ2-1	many	CSARDGKLSYNEQFF	TGCAGTGCTAGAGACGGGAAGTTGTCCTACAATGAGCAGTTCTTC
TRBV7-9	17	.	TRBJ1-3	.	CASSSLQGGRHGNTIYF	TGTGCCAGCAGCTCCCTACAGGGCGGGAGACATGGAAACACCATATATTTT
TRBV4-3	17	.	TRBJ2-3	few	CASSQDPGRGAIDTQYF	TGCGCCAGCAGCCAAGACCCGGGTCGGGGGGCAATAGATACGCAGTATTTT
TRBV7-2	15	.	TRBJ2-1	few	CASSLDQGPYNEQFF	TGTGCCAGCAGCTTAGACCAGGGTCCCTACAATGAGCAGTTCTTC
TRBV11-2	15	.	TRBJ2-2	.	CASSLVLPNTGELFF	TGTGCCAGCAGCTTAGTTCTGCCGAACACCGGGGAGCTGTTTTTT
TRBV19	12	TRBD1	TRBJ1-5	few	CASGTGGEPQHF	TGTGCCAGTGGGACAGGGGGAGAGCCCCAGCATTTT
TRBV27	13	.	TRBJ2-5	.	CASSSGEQETQYF	TGTGCCAGCAGTTCCGGGGAACAAGAGACCCAGTACTTC
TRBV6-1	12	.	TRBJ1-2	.	CALGSRHYGYTF	TGTGCCCTCGGGTCAAGACACTATGGCTACACCTTC
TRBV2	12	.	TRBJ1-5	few	CASSDMDQPQHF	TGTGCCAGCAGTGATATGGATCAGCCCCAGCATTTT
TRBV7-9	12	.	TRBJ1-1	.	CASEGMNTEAFF	TGTGCCAGCGAGGGGATGAACACTGAAGCTTTCTTT
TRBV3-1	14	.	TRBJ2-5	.	CASGILGSQETQYF	TGTGCCAGCGGTATACTAGGATCACAAGAGACCCAGTACTTC
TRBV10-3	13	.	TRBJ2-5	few	CAISGTREETQYF	TGTGCCATCAGCGGGACCCGAGAAGAGACCCAGTACTTC
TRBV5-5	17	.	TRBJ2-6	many	CASSLRLSYSGANVLTF	TGTGCCAGCAGCTTAAGGCTGTCGTATTCTGGGGCCAACGTCCTGACTTTC
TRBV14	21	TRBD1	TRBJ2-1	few	CASSQARSSGTGVPTYNEQFF	TGTGCCAGCAGCCAAGCCCGTAGTTCTGGAACAGGGGTTCCTACCTACAATGAGCAGTTCTTC
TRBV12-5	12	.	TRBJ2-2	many	CASGRDTGELFF	TGTGCTAGTGGACGCGACACCGGGGAGCTGTTTTTT
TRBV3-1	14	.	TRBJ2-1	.	CASSPRQAYNEQFF	TGTGCCAGCAGTCCAAGACAGGCCTACAATGAGCAGTTCTTC
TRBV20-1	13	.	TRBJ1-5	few	CSAYRDSNQPQHF	TGCAGTGCTTACAGGGACAGCAATCAGCCCCAGCATTTT
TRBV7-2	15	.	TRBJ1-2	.	CASSISGGTNYGYTF	TGTGCCAGCAGCATCTCGGGCGGAACTAACTATGGCTACACCTTC
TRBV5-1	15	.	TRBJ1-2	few	CASSLLRGENYGYTF	TGCGCCAGCAGCTTGCTAAGAGGGGAAAACTATGGCTACACCTTC
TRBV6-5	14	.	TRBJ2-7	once	CASAVGDGTYEQYF	TGTGCCAGCGCGGTGGGGGACGGAACCTACGAGCAGTACTTC
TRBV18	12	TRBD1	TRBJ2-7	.	CASSGQGDEQYF	TGTGCCAGCTCGGGACAGGGGGACGAGCAGTACTTC
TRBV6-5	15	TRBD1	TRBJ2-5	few	CASSPQGFGQETQYF	TGTGCCAGCAGTCCACAGGGGTTTGGCCAAGAGACCCAGTACTTC
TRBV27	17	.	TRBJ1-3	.	CASSLRGSRLPGNTIYF	TGTGCCAGCAGTTTAAGGGGGAGCAGGCTACCTGGAAACACCATATATTTT
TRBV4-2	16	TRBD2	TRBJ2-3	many	CASSQDQGLGADTQYF	TGTGCCAGCAGCCAAGATCAGGGACTAGGCGCAGATACGCAGTATTTT
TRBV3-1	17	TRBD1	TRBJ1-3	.	CASSHATGGSSGNTIYF	TGTGCCAGCAGCCACGCGACAGGGGGGAGCTCTGGAAACACCATATATTTT
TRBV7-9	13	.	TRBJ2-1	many	CASSLEGTNEQFF	TGTGCCAGCAGCTTGGAGGGTACTAATGAGCAGTTCTTC
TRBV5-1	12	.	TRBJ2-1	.	CAILGTNNEQFF	TGCGCCATCCTGGGGACAAACAATGAGCAGTTCTTC
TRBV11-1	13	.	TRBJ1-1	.	CASGLQVNTEAFF	TGTGCCAGCGGCCTTCAGGTGAACACTGAAGCTTTCTTT